This entry is about one TCR beta chain. The data derive from a study of OX40 agonist ivuxolimab in advanced cancers. V shed 4 bases and J 0 bases; nucleotides not matched to a gene: 12. The CDR3 is 18 residues long. Germline V gene sequence: CDR1 MNHNS, CDR2 SASEGT. Profiling relied on immunoSEQ multiplex PCR, and the TCRdb table lists in-frame clones only, not all of them. The sample holds about 26,000 clones; around 90% are singletons and the top ten take 15% to 20%. The TCR comes from an adult with an advanced solid tumor such as melanoma, head and neck, liver or kidney cancer. This sample comprised CD4+ or CD8+ T cells sorted from blood, obtained in a trial of the OX40 agonist ivuxolimab. The chain carries TRBV6-1 and TRBJ1-2; 9 nucleotides line up with TRBD1. The CDR3 spells CASSVTSGQGYTNYGYTF. In DNA, the CDR3 is TGTGCCAGCAGTGTAACATCGGGACAGGGATATACTAACTATGGCTACACCTTC.